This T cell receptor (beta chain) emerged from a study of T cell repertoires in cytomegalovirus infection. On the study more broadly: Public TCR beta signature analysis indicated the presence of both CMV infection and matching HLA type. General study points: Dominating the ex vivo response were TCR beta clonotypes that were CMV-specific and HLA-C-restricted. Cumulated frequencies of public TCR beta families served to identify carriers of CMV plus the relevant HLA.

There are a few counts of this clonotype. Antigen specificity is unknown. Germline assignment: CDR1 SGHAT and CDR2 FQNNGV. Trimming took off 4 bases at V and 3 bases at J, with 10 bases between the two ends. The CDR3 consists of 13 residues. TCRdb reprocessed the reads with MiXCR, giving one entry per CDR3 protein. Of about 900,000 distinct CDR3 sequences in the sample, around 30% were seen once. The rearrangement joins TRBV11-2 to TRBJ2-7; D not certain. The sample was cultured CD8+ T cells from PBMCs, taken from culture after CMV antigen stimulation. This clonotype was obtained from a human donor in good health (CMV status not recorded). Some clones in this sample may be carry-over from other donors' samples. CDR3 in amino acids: CASSSTRSYEQYF. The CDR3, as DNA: TGTGCCAGCAGCTCTACGAGGAGCTACGAGCAGTACTTC. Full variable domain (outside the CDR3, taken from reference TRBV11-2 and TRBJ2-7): EAGVAQSPRYKIIEKRQSVAFWCNPISGHATLYWYQQILGQGPKLLIQFQNNGVVDDSQLPKDRFSAERLKGVDSTLKIQPAKLEDSAVYLCASSSTRSYEQYFGPGTRLTVT.